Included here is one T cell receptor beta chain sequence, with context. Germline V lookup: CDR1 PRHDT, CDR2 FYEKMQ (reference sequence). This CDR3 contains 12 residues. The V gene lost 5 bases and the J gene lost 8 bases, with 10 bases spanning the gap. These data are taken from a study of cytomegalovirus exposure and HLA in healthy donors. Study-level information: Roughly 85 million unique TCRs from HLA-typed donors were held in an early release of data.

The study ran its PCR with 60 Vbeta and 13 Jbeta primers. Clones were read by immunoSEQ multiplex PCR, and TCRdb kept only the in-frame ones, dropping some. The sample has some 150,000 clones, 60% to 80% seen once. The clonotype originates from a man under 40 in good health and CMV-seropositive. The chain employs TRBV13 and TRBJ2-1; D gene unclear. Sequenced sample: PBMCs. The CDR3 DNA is TGTGCCAGCAGCCGACAAGATGATGAGCAGTTCTTC. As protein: CASSRQDDEQFF.